This TCR beta chain derives from a study of T-cell reconstitution after alpha-beta-depleted transplantation in children. It was with unique molecular identifiers that the TCRbeta library was prepared. In TCRdb, the PCR reads were re-called with MiXCR into one record per CDR3 protein. Among 400,000 to 550,000 distinct CDR3 sequences, about 10% were seen once, and the ten largest hold just over 2%. Findings and caveats of the study: Several hundred rapidly expanded clones from non-depleted graft cells reportedly supplied alpha-beta T cells about two months post-transplant. For some patients, TCRbeta diversity was high at day 60 because of recipient T cells and thymic progenitors that survived.

With V trimmed by 5 bases and J by 3 bases, 21 bases remained unmatched. This CDR3 region has 18 residues. In germline, CDR1 is DFQATT, CDR2 SNEGSKA (reference sequence). There are many counts of this clonotype. Its specificity is not known. V gene TRBV20-1 combines with J gene TRBJ2-7, with 8 bases matching TRBD2. Source: PBMCs, taken before TCRalphabeta/CD19-depleted stem cell transplant. The receptor comes from a child aged 2 to 15 with inherited bone marrow failure, due to receive a stem cell transplant. CDR3 DNA sequence: TGCAGTGCTGTACTAGCGGCAACTACCTTTTTCGCGGGCTACGAGCAGTACTTC. As protein: CSAVLAATTFFAGYEQYF.